One and the same sample provided the 13 T cell receptor beta chains below, sequenced in a study of shared clonotypes between healthy human individuals (dated by TCRdb to about 2020). Libraries came from the immunoSEQ multiplex PCR assay. The clones in this table, taken by TCRdb from immuneACCESS, are in-frame only. Not every clone is retained; where verified, under half of the shortfall comes from an unresolved V gene, and the cause of the rest is unknown. The sample table shows 730,000 or so clones, and less than 80% are seen once. The ten largest clones represent 1.5% to 2% of the sample. Specimen: memory CD4+ T cells sorted from blood. The sample's cell subset or site, from its label and the paper: CD45RA-negative fraction. Receptors were obtained from a woman aged 25 to 45 in good health.

This clone appeared a few times. The chain is built from TRBV5-1 and TRBJ2-1, with 12 bases lining up with TRBD2. With V trimmed by 4 bases and J by 5 bases, 4 bases remained unmatched. In germline, CDR1 is SGHRS, CDR2 YFSETQ. The CDR3 covers 15 residues. The CDR3 sequence is CASSQTSGGHNEQFF. For the CDR3, the DNA is TGCGCCAGCAGCCAGACTAGCGGGGGCCACAATGAGCAGTTCTTC.

The chain is built from TRBV28 and TRBJ1-1, with D possibly being TRBD1 (6 bases). CDR3 length: 14 residues. V shed 5 bases and J shed 3 bases, with 13 bases lying between them. Germline assignment: CDR1 MDHEN and CDR2 SYDVKM. The CDR3 DNA is TGTGCCAGCAGTCCCATTGGACAGCACACTGAAGCTTTCTTT. Translating gives CASSPIGQHTEAFF.

The V gene is TRBV27, the J gene TRBJ2-7, with a possible D match to TRBD1 (5 bases). V was trimmed by 4 bases and J by 1 base, leaving 14 bases between them. The CDR3 covers 15 residues. Germline loops: CDR1 MNHEY, CDR2 SMNVEV (reference sequence). The CDR3 spells CASSSPLQGSYEQYF. In DNA form, the CDR3 reads TGTGCCAGCAGTTCTCCTCTTCAGGGTTCCTACGAGCAGTACTTC.

This chain uses TRBV6-5 with TRBJ1-2; perhaps TRBD1 as D (6 bases). The V end lost 5 bases, the J end lost 2 bases, and 12 bases lay between the germline ends. From germline, CDR1 is MNHEY and CDR2 SVGAGI. CDR3 length: 14 residues. The CDR3 reads CASSKQGLNYGYTF. CDR3 nucleotides: TGTGCCAGCAGTAAACAGGGACTCAACTATGGCTACACCTTC.

This chain links TRBV7-2 with TRBJ2-1, with TRBD2 matching over 12 bases. This CDR3 spans 16 amino acids. V lost 5 bases to trimming and J lost 8 bases; unmatched junction nucleotides: 10. Germline values: CDR1 SGHTA, CDR2 FQGNSA. Here the CDR3 DNA reads TGTGCCAGCAGCACACGACTAGCGGGAGTAACCGATGAGCAGTTCTTC. This codes for CASSTRLAGVTDEQFF.

The CDR3: CASSSGQGVVNQPQHF. CDR3 in DNA: TGTGCCAGCAGCTCCGGGCAGGGGGTGGTCAATCAGCCCCAGCATTTT. This chain uses TRBV7-2 with TRBJ1-5; 7 bases fit TRBD1. This CDR3 has 16 residues. V was pared by 4 bases and J by 3 bases, with 9 bases of the junction left unmatched. Germline V gene data show CDR1 as SGHTA and CDR2 as FQGNSA.

The V gene is TRBV7-2, the J gene TRBJ2-7; 11 bases are a match to TRBD1. CDR3 length: 15 amino acids. Germline values: CDR1 SGHTA, CDR2 FQGNSA. V dropped 5 bases and J dropped 0; count of bases not matched to a gene: 3. The CDR3 is CASSPGTGGSYEQYF. The CDR3 nucleotides read TGTGCCAGCAGCCCAGGGACAGGGGGCTCCTACGAGCAGTACTTC.

This clone was seen only once. CDR3 in amino acids: CASSDVDRGPNEQFF. CDR3 sequence (DNA): TGTGCCAGCAGTGACGTCGACAGGGGGCCAAATGAGCAGTTCTTC. V usage is TRBV6-4 and J usage is TRBJ2-1, with TRBD1 identical over 10 bases. Germline CDR1 and CDR2: MRHNA and SNTAGT. There are 15 residues in the CDR3. The J segment lost 7 bases and the V segment lost 2 bases, leaving 5 bases of the junction unmatched.

This clone was seen more than once but under ten times. V is TRBV5-1 and J is TRBJ2-1; TRBD2 aligns across 10 bases. Losses at the gene ends were 0 bases for V and 6 bases for J; bases not matched to a gene: 6. Germline values: CDR1 SGHRS, CDR2 YFSETQ. This CDR3 is built from 16 residues. CDR3 sequence: CASSLGLAGSANEQFF. The CDR3 DNA sequence: TGCGCCAGCAGCTTGGGACTAGCGGGCTCCGCCAATGAGCAGTTCTTC.

In this sample, this clone turned up many times. This sequence joins TRBV11-2 and TRBJ2-7; TRBD2 aligns across 10 bases. The CDR3 has 17 residues. Germline V gene sequence: CDR1 SGHAT, CDR2 FQNNGV. Trimming at V came to 4 bases and at J to 5 bases, leaving 14 bases not matched to a gene. The CDR3 DNA reads TGTGCCAGCAGCTCGAAGCTAGCGGGAGATTTCGCCCACGAGCAGTACTTC. Translated: CASSSKLAGDFAHEQYF. Full variable domain (outside the CDR3, taken from reference TRBV11-2 and TRBJ2-7): EAGVAQSPRYKIIEKRQSVAFWCNPISGHATLYWYQQILGQGPKLLIQFQNNGVVDDSQLPKDRFSAERLKGVDSTLKIQPAKLEDSAVYLCASSSKLAGDFAHEQYFGPGTRLTVT.

The V call is TRBV10-3, the J call TRBJ2-2, with TRBD2 matching 7 bases. Germline lookup yields CDR1 ENHRY and CDR2 SYGVKD. V was clipped by 3 bases and J by 7 bases; unmatched bases: 2. The CDR3 length is 13 residues. CDR3 amino acids: CAISDRTSGELFF. The DNA for the CDR3 is TGTGCCATCAGTGATAGGACTAGCGGGGAGCTGTTTTTT.

Comments on this clone: One junction end does not reproduce the germline sequence, and a read error may be involved. The V call is TRBV25-1, the J call TRBJ1-4; a possible D gene is TRBD1 (6 bases). CDR3 length equals 11 residues. Germline V CDR1 and CDR2: MGHDK, SYGVNS. The CDR3 DNA sequence: TGTGCCAGCGAGCGGGGGCCCAATATATTCTTT. It is translated as CASERGPNIFF.

The rearrangement uses TRBV7-2 and TRBJ2-5, with 12 bases fitting TRBD2. V lost 1 base and J lost 5; bases outside the gene matches: 11. Germline loops: CDR1 SGHTA, CDR2 FQGNSA. This CDR3 spans 18 amino acids. The CDR3 is CASSLEGSSGRAKETQYF. Here the CDR3 DNA reads TGTGCCAGCAGCTTAGAAGGGTCTAGCGGGAGGGCTAAGGAGACCCAGTACTTC. The whole variable domain, filled in from reference TRBV7-2 and TRBJ2-5, reads GAGVSQSPSNKVTEKGKDVELRCDPISGHTALYWYRQSLGQGLEFLIYFQGNSAPDKSGLPSDRFSAERTGGSVSTLTIQRTQQEDSAVYLCASSLEGSSGRAKETQYFGPGTRLLVL.